This TCR beta chain was sequenced for a study of blood T cell repertoires in COVID-19. About the study: Sites in the United States, Italy and Spain provided acute and convalescent COVID-19 samples. PBMCs, B-cell-depleted T cells, or T cells provided the cDNA or gDNA that made up the material.

Original data processing: Estimation of nucleated cell counts relied on the amplification of reference gene primers. Repertoires were generated with immunoSEQ multiplex PCR, while TCRdb's copy carries only in-frame clones and drops some. The V and J calls and clone size come from that table; D and trimming were worked out from the DNA. This table has 300,000 to 400,000 clones, 87% appearing once. V was pared by 5 bases and J by 0 bases, with 10 bases between. Looked up from germline, CDR1 is MNHEY and CDR2 is SVGAGI. The CDR3 runs to 14 residues. This clone was detected a few times. Sequencing used peripheral blood. The receptor comes from a man in his fifties with active or convalescent COVID-19. V and J are TRBV6-5 and TRBJ1-1; D might be TRBD1 (6 bases). The CDR3 region is CASSRQAMNTEAFF. CDR3 DNA sequence: TGTGCCAGCAGTCGACAGGCCATGAACACTGAAGCTTTCTTT.